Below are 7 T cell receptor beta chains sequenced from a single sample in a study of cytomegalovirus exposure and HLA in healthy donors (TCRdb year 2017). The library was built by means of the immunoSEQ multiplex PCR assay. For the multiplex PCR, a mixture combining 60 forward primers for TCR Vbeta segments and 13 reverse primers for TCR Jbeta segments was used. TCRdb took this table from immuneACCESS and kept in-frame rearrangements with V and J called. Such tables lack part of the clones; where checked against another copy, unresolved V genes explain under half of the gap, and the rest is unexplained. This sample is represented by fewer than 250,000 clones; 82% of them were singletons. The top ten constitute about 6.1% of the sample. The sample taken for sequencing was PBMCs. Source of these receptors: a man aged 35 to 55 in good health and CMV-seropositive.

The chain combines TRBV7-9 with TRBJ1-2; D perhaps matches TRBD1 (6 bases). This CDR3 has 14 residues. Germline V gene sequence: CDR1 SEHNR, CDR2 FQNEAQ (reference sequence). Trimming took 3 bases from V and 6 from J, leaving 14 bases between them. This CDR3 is CASSFSGTGNGYTF. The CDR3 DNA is TGTGCCAGCAGCTTCTCAGGCACAGGGAATGGCTACACCTTC.

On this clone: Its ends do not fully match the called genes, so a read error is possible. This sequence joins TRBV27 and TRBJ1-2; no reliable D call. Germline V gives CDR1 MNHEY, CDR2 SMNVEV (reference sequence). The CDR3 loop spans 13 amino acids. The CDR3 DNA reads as TGTGCCAGCAGTACCAGACACCTCTATGGCCACACCTTC. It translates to CASSTRHLYGHTF.

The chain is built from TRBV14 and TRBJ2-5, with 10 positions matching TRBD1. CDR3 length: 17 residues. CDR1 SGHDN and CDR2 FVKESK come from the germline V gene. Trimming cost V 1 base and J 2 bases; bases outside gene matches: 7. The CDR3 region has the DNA TGTGCCAGCAGCCAAGTCGGGGACAGGGGAGGGCAAGAGACCCAGTACTTC. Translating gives CASSQVGDRGGQETQYF.

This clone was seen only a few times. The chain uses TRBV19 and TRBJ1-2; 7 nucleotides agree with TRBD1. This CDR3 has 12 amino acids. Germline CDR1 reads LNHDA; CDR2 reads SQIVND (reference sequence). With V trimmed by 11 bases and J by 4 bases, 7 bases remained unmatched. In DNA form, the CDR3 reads TGTGCCGCCGGACAGGCCACCTATGGCTACACCTTC. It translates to CAAGQATYGYTF.

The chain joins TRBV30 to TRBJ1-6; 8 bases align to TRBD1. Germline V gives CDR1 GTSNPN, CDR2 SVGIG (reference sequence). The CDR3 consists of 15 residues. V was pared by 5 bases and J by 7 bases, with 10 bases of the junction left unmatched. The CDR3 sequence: CAWDFRQGRNSPLHF. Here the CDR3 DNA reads TGTGCCTGGGATTTTCGACAGGGGCGGAATTCACCCCTCCACTTT. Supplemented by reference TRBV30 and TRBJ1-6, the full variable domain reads SQTIHQWPATLVQPVGSPLSLECTVEGTSNPNLYWYRQAAGRGLQLLFYSVGIGQISSEVPQNLSASRPQDRQFILSSKKLLLSDSGFYLCAWDFRQGRNSPLHFGNGTRLTVT.

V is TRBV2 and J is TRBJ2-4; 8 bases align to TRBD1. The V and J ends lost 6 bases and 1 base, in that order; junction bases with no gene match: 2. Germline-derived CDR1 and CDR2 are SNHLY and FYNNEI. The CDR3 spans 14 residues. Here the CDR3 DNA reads TGTGCCAGCAGCGCAGGGGGCGCCAAAAACATTCAGTACTTC. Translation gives CASSAGGAKNIQYF.

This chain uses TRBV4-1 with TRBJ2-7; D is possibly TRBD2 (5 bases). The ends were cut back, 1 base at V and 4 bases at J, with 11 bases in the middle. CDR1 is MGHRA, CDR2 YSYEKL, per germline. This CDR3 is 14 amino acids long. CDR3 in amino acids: CASSQGGLLYEQYF. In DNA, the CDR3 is TGCGCCAGCAGCCAAGGAGGACTGCTGTACGAGCAGTACTTC.